The 27 T cell receptor beta chains reported below all come from one sample, sequenced in a study of T cells in women clearing cervical HPV infection. Sequenced by immunoSEQ multiplex PCR; TCRdb stores in-frame clones only, minus some. The sample table includes about 20,000 clones. The sequenced material came from blood buffy coat. The origin of the receptors is a woman aged 18 to 69 with a cervical HPV16 infection that either progressed to CIN3+ or cleared (not recorded which).

CDR3 DNA (partial): TGTGCCAGTAGTATAGGGAGGGGAGACGTGGAA. Its protein product is CASSIGRGDVE. The CDR3 as a whole reads CASSIGRGDVEAFF. The chain links TRBV19 to TRBJ1-1; possible D gene TRBD1, 5 bases. The read finishes 3 residues shy of the CDR3 end, and the germline J gene is used to complete it. This CDR3 is 14 amino acids long. The germline CDR1 and CDR2 sequences are LNHDA and SQIVND (reference sequence).

Notes on this clone: The read terminates 3 residues ahead of where the CDR3 ends, so the germline J gene completes it. This chain joins TRBV7-2 and TRBJ2-5; 8 bases match TRBD1. CDR3 size: 15 residues. CDR1 and CDR2 (germline): SGHTA, FQGNSA. V shed 4 bases and J 5 bases; nucleotides not matched to a gene: 9. CDR3 bases read: TGTGCCAGCAGCTCGGACAGGGCCCGTGGGGAGACC. It translates to CASSSDRARGET. The whole CDR3 reads CASSSDRARGETQYF.

Comments on this clone: The read comes to an end 3 residues before the CDR3 does, leaving the germline J gene to fill in the end. J is TRBJ1-5 and V is TRBV10-3; TRBD1 matches at 10 bases. Germline V gene lookup returns CDR1 ENHRY and CDR2 SYGVKD. V gave up 0 bases and J gave up 6 bases; unmatched junction bases: 8. The CDR3 sequence is 17 residues long. Partial CDR3 DNA: TGTGCCATCAGTGAGTCGACGATAGGACAGGGGGGTCAGCCC. Its translation is CAISESTIGQGGQP. The complete CDR3 reads CAISESTIGQGGQPQHF.

Of note for this clone: Sequencing ends 3 residues short of the CDR3 end; the germline J gene provides the rest. V is TRBV12-5 and J is TRBJ1-2, with TRBD1 matching 9 bases. V was clipped by 6 bases and J by 3 bases; unmatched bases: 5. Per the germline V gene, CDR1 is LGHNT and CDR2 is FRNRAP. The CDR3 has 14 amino acids. The CDR3 loop reads CASGPGTGYYGYTF. Incomplete CDR3 DNA: TGTGCTAGTGGCCCCGGGACAGGGTACTATGGC.

Details on this clone: The sequence runs out 3 residues before the end of the CDR3; the remainder is reconstructed from the germline J gene. V and J are TRBV7-2 and TRBJ2-7; 8 bases line up with TRBD1. The CDR3 has 14 amino acids. The germline V gene has CDR1 SGHTA and CDR2 FQGNSA. Trimming removed 2 bases from V and 5 bases from J; junction bases left unmatched: 5. Partial CDR3 DNA: TGTGCCAGCAGCTTAAACAGGGGGAGCAACGAG. Its protein is CASSLNRGSNE. The whole CDR3 sequence reads CASSLNRGSNEQYF.

On this clone itself: Sequencing ends 3 residues short of the CDR3 end; the germline J gene provides the rest. The chain employs TRBV5-4 and TRBJ2-7; 8 positions match TRBD1. The junction had 3 bases not matched to a gene; V was cut back by 2 bases and J by 2 bases. This CDR3 contains 14 residues. CDR1 SGHNT and CDR2 YYREEE come from the germline V gene (reference sequence). This CDR3 reads CASSFGQGPYEQYF. The DNA read from the CDR3 is TGTGCCAGCAGCTTTGGACAGGGTCCCTACGAG.

Remarks on this clone: The sequence runs out 3 residues before the end of the CDR3; the remainder is reconstructed from the germline J gene. The chain couples TRBV4-2 to TRBJ2-3; 12 nucleotides line up with TRBD2. Unmatched junction bases numbered 6, after V lost 4 bases and J lost 4 bases. The CDR3 is 16 amino acids. From germline, CDR1 is LGHNA and CDR2 YNFKEQ. This CDR3 reads CASSLQLAGGPDTQYF. The CDR3 bases that were read are TGTGCCAGCAGCCTTCAACTAGCGGGGGGCCCAGATACG.

As for this clone: The CDR3 end is not reached by the read, which stops 3 residues before it; the germline J gene fills it in. The chain uses TRBV20-1 and TRBJ2-1; 8 bases map to TRBD2. CDR3 size: 16 residues. Germline loops: CDR1 DFQATT, CDR2 SNEGSKA (reference sequence). The V segment lost 1 base and the J segment 9 bases; nucleotides outside the gene matches: 14. The covered CDR3 bases are TGCAGTGCTAGAGCCCGGACTAGCCCCAGTCTAGGTGAG. This translates into CSARARTSPSLGE. The full CDR3 protein is CSARARTSPSLGEQFF.

Remarks on this clone: The observed sequence ends 3 residues before the CDR3 terminus, with the missing tail filled in from the germline J gene. The chain is built from TRBV6-2 or TRBV6-3 and TRBJ2-7; a possible D gene is TRBD2 (6 bases). Germline V gene data show CDR1 as MNHEY and CDR2 as SVGEGT. This CDR3 region has 14 residues. The germline V and J ends were trimmed by 6 bases and 3 bases, with 15 bases remaining between them. The CDR3: CASSWTTSLYEQYF. CDR3 bases read: TGTGCCAGCAGCTGGACTACCTCCCTCTACGAG.

Note on this clone: The read is 3 residues too short to cover the CDR3 end, so that end is filled in from the germline J gene. This chain joins TRBV30 and TRBJ2-5; weak D call: TRBD2 (5 bases). With 8 bases removed from V and 7 bases from J, the gap between germline ends came to 14 bases. This CDR3 spans 11 amino acids. Germline V gene sequence: CDR1 GTSNPN, CDR2 SVGIG (reference sequence). The CDR3 bases that were read are TGTGCCCGTGACCGGAGCGGGACC. It codes for CARDRSGT. The complete CDR3 protein is CARDRSGTQYF.

As regards this clone: The read ends 3 residues before the CDR3 terminus; that terminus is restored from the germline J gene. The gene calls are TRBV7-6 and TRBJ1-1, with a possible D match to TRBD1 (5 bases). V lost 7 bases to trimming and J lost 1 base, with 13 bases between them. CDR1 and CDR2 from the germline V gene are SGHVS and FNYEAQ. The CDR3 loop spans 14 amino acids. The covered CDR3 bases are TGTGCCAGCACCCCAGGCGGGGCGAACACTGAA. Its translation is CASTPGGANTE. The whole CDR3 protein reads CASTPGGANTEAFF.

In regard to this clone: The read gets to within 3 residues of the CDR3 end, and the germline J gene fills in the rest. V usage is TRBV7-2 and J usage is TRBJ1-4; no clear D gene. CDR1 and CDR2 from the germline V gene are SGHTA and FQGNSA. This CDR3 contains 12 residues. V was shortened by 1 base and J by 6 bases, with 3 bases between the two germline ends. CDR3 DNA, as far as it was read: TGTGCCAGCAGCTTAGTAGATGAAAAA. It yields the protein CASSLVDEK. The entire CDR3 is CASSLVDEKLFF. The full variable domain, its missing parts supplied by reference TRBV7-2 and TRBJ1-4, is GAGVSQSPSNKVTEKGKDVELRCDPISGHTALYWYRQSLGQGLEFLIYFQGNSAPDKSGLPSDRFSAERTGGSVSTLTIQRTQQEDSAVYLCASSLVDEKLFFGSGTQLSVL.

This clone is medium-sized by frequency. With the read ending 3 residues before the CDR3 end, the germline J gene is used to fill in that end. The genes are TRBV5-6 and TRBJ2-4; a weak D match, TRBD1 (5 bases). The CDR3 consists of 14 residues. V was pared by 4 bases and J by 1 base, with 9 bases between. Germline CDR1 SGHDT, CDR2 YYEEEE. The sequenced CDR3 bases are TGTGCCAGCAGCCCCAGGGTGGCCAAAAACATT. Its translation is CASSPRVAKNI. Given in full, the CDR3 is CASSPRVAKNIQYF.

Remarks on this clone: The read is 3 residues too short to cover the CDR3 end, so that end is filled in from the germline J gene. This chain connects TRBV19 to TRBJ2-5; the D gene could be TRBD1 or TRBD2 (6 bases each). The CDR3 length is 15 residues. Trimming took off 7 bases at V and 4 bases at J, with 19 bases between the two ends. The germline CDR1 and CDR2 sequences are LNHDA and SQIVND (reference sequence). The CDR3 spells CASTPTGRSGETQYF. Partial CDR3 DNA: TGTGCCAGTACTCCAACAGGGAGGTCAGGAGAGACC.

On this clone itself: The read ends 3 residues shy of where the CDR3 ends; the end is completed using the germline J gene. This chain connects TRBV12-3 or TRBV12-4 to TRBJ2-3, with 12 bases identical to TRBD2. V was clipped by 5 bases and J by 6 bases; unmatched bases: 6. The CDR3 has 15 amino acids. The chain's CDR3 is CASSLGLAGRDTQYF. The part of the CDR3 DNA that was read is TGTGCCAGCAGTCTCGGACTAGCGGGGCGGGATACG.

The sequenced part of the CDR3 DNA is TGCGCCAGCAGCTTGGCTAGCGGGAACACCGGGGAG. Its translation is CASSLASGNTGE. The CDR3 in full is CASSLASGNTGELFF. This chain links TRBV5-1 with TRBJ2-2; TRBD2 agrees at 7 bases. Coverage ceases 3 residues before the CDR3 finishes, and the germline J gene fills in the end. The CDR3 length is 15 residues. Germline assignment: CDR1 SGHRS and CDR2 YFSETQ. The J segment lost 1 base and the V segment lost 0 bases, leaving 0 bases of the junction unmatched.

Details on this clone: The read stops 3 residues short of the end of the CDR3; the missing end is completed from the germline J gene. J is TRBJ2-7 and V is TRBV7-9, with D tentatively TRBD2 (6 bases). Deletions cut 6 bases from V and 2 bases from J, with 17 bases between. The CDR3 consists of 15 residues. Germline values: CDR1 SEHNR, CDR2 FQNEAQ (reference sequence). The CDR3 region is CASRPAGLSPYEQYF. CDR3 DNA, as far as it was read: TGTGCCAGCAGGCCTGCGGGGCTCAGTCCCTACGAG.

With regard to this clone: Sequencing ends 3 residues short of the CDR3 end; the germline J gene provides the rest. This rearrangement joins TRBV18 to TRBJ1-5; tentative D call: TRBD1 (6 bases). The V and J ends lost 8 bases and 4 bases respectively, with 21 bases between them. CDR1 is KGHSH, CDR2 LQKENI, per germline. The CDR3 is 16 residues long. CDR3 residues: CASAAAPRTVNQPQHF. CDR3 DNA (partial): TGTGCCAGCGCCGCCGCCCCGCGGACAGTAAATCAGCCC.

The CDR3 reads CASSELYSTDTQYF. The CDR3 DNA, read in part, is TGTGCCAGCAGTGAACTCTATAGCACAGATACG. V usage is TRBV2 and J usage is TRBJ2-3; D ambiguous. The observed sequence ends 3 residues before the CDR3 terminus, with the missing tail filled in from the germline J gene. CDR3 length: 14 residues. V dropped 2 bases and J dropped 0 bases, with 6 bases sitting between them. The germline CDR1 and CDR2 sequences are SNHLY and FYNNEI.

As regards this clone: The read terminates 3 residues before the CDR3 end, so the remaining end is supplied by the germline J gene. The chain has TRBV11-2 and TRBJ2-2; 8 bases fit TRBD1. The CDR3 loop spans 12 amino acids. Per the germline V gene, CDR1 is SGHAT and CDR2 is FQNNGV. The CDR3 protein is CASRDRANVLFF. The CDR3 bases that were read are TGTGCCAGCAGGGACAGGGCCAACGTG. Complete variable domain (other parts from reference TRBV11-2 and TRBJ2-2): EAGVAQSPRYKIIEKRQSVAFWCNPISGHATLYWYQQILGQGPKLLIQFQNNGVVDDSQLPKDRFSAERLKGVDSTLKIQPAKLEDSAVYLCASRDRANVLFFGEGSRLTVL.

Turning to this clone: With the read ending 3 residues before the CDR3 end, the germline J gene is used to fill in that end. The rearrangement links TRBV18 to TRBJ1-1, with TRBD1 as a possible D gene (5 bases). The CDR3 has 16 amino acids. CDR1 is KGHSH, CDR2 LQKENI, per germline. The CDR3 DNA, read in part, is TGTGCCAGCTCACCGGTAGGAGCGGGGGATCTCGATGAG. Translation gives CASSPVGAGDLDE. The full CDR3 protein is CASSPVGAGDLDEAFF.

With respect to this clone: The missing CDR3 end, 3 residues past where the read stops, is filled in from the germline J gene. The V and J genes are TRBV5-4 and TRBJ1-5; D is unclear. There are 13 residues in the CDR3. The germline V and J ends were trimmed by 5 bases and 6 bases, with 12 bases remaining between them. Germline CDR1 SGHNT, CDR2 YYREEE (reference sequence). The covered CDR3 bases are TGTGCCAGCAGTATAGGGCGTTCTCAGCCC. Translating gives CASSIGRSQP. The entire CDR3 sequence reads CASSIGRSQPQHF.

Concerning this clone itself: The read ends 3 residues early relative to the CDR3; the germline J gene fills the gap. The chain has TRBV5-1 and TRBJ1-5; D not resolved. V was clipped by 0 bases and J by 5 bases, with 9 bases between them. This CDR3 region has 14 residues. The V gene's germline CDR1 is SGHRS and CDR2 YFSETQ. The sequenced part of the CDR3 DNA is TGCGCCAGCAGCTTGGGCATGGCCGATCAGCCC. Its protein is CASSLGMADQP. The complete CDR3 protein is CASSLGMADQPQHF.

Regarding this clone: Read coverage stops 3 residues before the CDR3 terminus; the germline J gene supplies the remainder. V gene TRBV7-8 combines with J gene TRBJ2-3; a weak D match, TRBD2 (6 bases). The CDR3 length is 14 residues. Germline CDR1 and CDR2: SGHVS and FQNEAQ. Trimming left V 5 bases short and J 4 bases short, with 13 bases between. The CDR3 bases that were read are TGTGCCAGCAGCCTCGCAGGAGGGGCAGATACG. Residues: CASSLAGGADT. Given in full, the CDR3 is CASSLAGGADTQYF.

On this clone: The read gets to within 3 residues of the CDR3 end, and the germline J gene fills in the rest. V is TRBV18 and J is TRBJ1-2; 10 bases map to TRBD1. The V gene's germline CDR1 is KGHSH and CDR2 LQKENI. This CDR3 has 17 amino acids. CDR3 in amino acids: CASSLPTLGQGRSDYTF. The covered CDR3 bases are TGTGCCAGCTCCCTACCCACCCTGGGACAGGGGAGGTCCGAC. The full variable domain, with the rest looked up from reference TRBV18 and TRBJ1-2, is NAGVMQNPRHLVRRRGQEARLRCSPMKGHSHVYWYRQLPEEGLKFMVYLQKENIIDESGMPKERFSAEFPKEGPSILRIQQVVRGDSAAYFCASSLPTLGQGRSDYTFGSGTRLTVV.

Points on this clone: Coverage ceases 3 residues before the CDR3 finishes, and the germline J gene fills in the end. The V call is TRBV6-1, the J call TRBJ2-7; D remains unclear. The V end was cut by 8 bases, the J end by 0 bases, with 8 bases between. CDR1 MNHNS and CDR2 SASEGT come from the germline V gene. The CDR3 has 12 residues. The CDR3 reads CASGVSSYEQYF. The sequenced CDR3 bases are TGTGCCAGCGGTGTCAGCTCCTACGAG.

On this clone itself: The read falls 3 residues short of the CDR3 end, and the missing part is taken from the germline J gene. The rearrangement uses TRBV19 and TRBJ2-3; D might be TRBD1 (5 bases). Germline V gives CDR1 LNHDA, CDR2 SQIVND (reference sequence). The V end was cut by 9 bases, the J end by 2 bases, with 18 bases between. This CDR3 has 15 residues. CDR3 DNA, as far as it was read: TGTGCCAGCCGCAGGACACTCACTGCCACAGATACG. Encoded protein: CASRRTLTATDT. The entire CDR3 protein reads CASRRTLTATDTQYF.